This TCR beta chain was obtained from a study of T cells in Graves' hyperthyroidism and ophthalmopathy. This clonotype was seen a few times. No antigen is known for it. Uncontrolled infection, other autoimmune disease, pregnancy or lactation excluded patients. CDR1 and CDR2 from the germline V gene are SGHTA and FQGNSA. V lost 5 bases and J lost 14; bases outside the gene matches: 8. The CDR3 has 12 amino acids. Whole-study results and caveats: Peripheral blood also featured most of the thyroid clonotypes expanded above 0.001.

Amplification of TCR beta CDR3 regions was performed using RNA transcripts as template. The study used the HTBI primer set for a first-round RT-PCR of the TCR CDR3. MiXCR, run by TCRdb on the multiplex PCR reads, gives a single entry per CDR3 protein. The sample has some 490,000 distinct CDR3 sequences, about 15% seen once. This receptor was taken from a woman aged 30 to 39 with Graves' ophthalmopathy. Input material: blood. The rearrangement links TRBV7-2 to TRBJ2-1; 8 bases align to TRBD2. The CDR3 nucleotides are TGTGCCAGCAGCCCGGTACTAGCGGAGAAGTTCTTC. This translates into CASSPVLAEKFF.